This TCR beta chain originates from a study of T-cell memory formation after mild COVID-19. The wider study: TCR clusters were mostly confined to one donor each. Overall study results and limits: Mostly located in CM and EM were contracting CD4+ clones, with contracting CD8+ clones located in EMRA.

TCRalpha and TCRbeta libraries used 5'RACE with constant-segment primers and UMIs. TCRdb re-called the 5' RACE reads through MiXCR, storing one row per CDR3 protein. The repertoire holds hundreds of thousands of distinct CDR3 sequences, with roughly 18% as singletons. Details on this clonotype: Antigen specificity is unknown.

CDR3 length: 16 residues. With 0 bases clipped from V and 4 bases from J, the junction kept 6 bases outside the gene matches. CDR1 and CDR2 (germline): SGDLS, YYNGEE. The J gene is TRBJ2-3, the V gene TRBV9; 9 positions agree with TRBD2. This TCR derives from an adult woman who had mild COVID-19 (a few samples of this study predate the infection). Cell type and time point are not known. Input material: PBMCs or a T cell subset sorted from them (not recorded which). This CDR3 reads CASSVAAGGRSDTQYF. The CDR3 DNA sequence: TGTGCCAGCAGCGTAGCCGCGGGGGGGCGGTCAGATACGCAGTATTTT.